What follows is one T cell receptor beta chain and its context. The antigen remains undetermined. TCRdb redid the calling of the 5' RACE reads with MiXCR, one entry per CDR3 protein. The sample shows 1.5 million to 2 million distinct CDR3 sequences, roughly a third of them seen only once. The sample belongs to a study of identical twins. Findings and caveats of the study: The models systematically underestimated how much out-of-frame TCR alpha was shared in monozygotic twins. Weaker excess sharing between twins was seen in beta out-of-frame sequences. Insertions were reduced in abundant cord blood beta clonotypes but not in memory repertoires.

The sequencing sample was made of cord blood. This clonotype originated in a newborn girl in good health.

This CDR3 is CASSQDLQRGVPSNEQFF. CDR3 DNA sequence: TGCGCCAGCAGCCAAGATCTACAGCGCGGGGTGCCCAGCAATGAGCAGTTCTTC. The V gene is TRBV4-1, the J gene TRBJ2-1; D is possibly TRBD2 (6 bases). The ends were cut back, 0 bases at V and 6 bases at J, with 21 bases in the middle. This CDR3 is built from 18 residues. Per germline, CDR1 MGHRA and CDR2 YSYEKL.